The entry below describes one T cell receptor (beta chain). The sample is drawn from a study of control samples from healthy donors and cancer patients. CDR3 size: 15 residues. Trimming cost V 0 bases and J 3 bases, with 7 bases left between them. Germline V gives CDR1 KGHDR, CDR2 SFDVKD. This table comes from immunoSEQ multiplex PCR, and its TCRdb copy is limited to in-frame clones, with some not included. The table has about 120,000 clones, roughly 93% seen once. This sequence was found in a man in his thirties or forties in good health. J is TRBJ2-2 and V is TRBV24-1; possible D gene TRBD2, 5 bases. The sample taken for sequencing was blood. In DNA form, the CDR3 reads TGTGCCACCAGTGATTTGGGACTTTACACCGGGGAGCTGTTTTTT. Translation gives CATSDLGLYTGELFF.